The 12 T cell receptor beta chains given below trace back to one sample, sequenced in a study of blood T cell repertoires in COVID-19. The assay was immunoSEQ multiplex PCR, and TCRdb's table has in-frame clones only and misses some. Counted here are approximately 320,000 clones, approximately 90% occurring once; the ten biggest clones make up more than 8.5%. Sequencing was performed on PBMCs or T cells enriched from blood (not recorded which). Receptors were obtained from a woman between 18 and 29 years old who had recovered from COVID-19.

The rearrangement links TRBV5-4 to TRBJ1-2, with 12 bases aligning to TRBD1. With 2 bases clipped from V and 6 bases from J, the junction kept 11 bases outside the gene matches. The CDR3 spans 17 residues. Per germline, CDR1 SGHNT and CDR2 YYREEE (reference sequence). CDR3 nucleotides: TGTGCCAGCAGCTTAGACTTGAAGGGACAGGGGGCGAATGGCTACACCTTC. Translated: CASSLDLKGQGANGYTF.

This chain links TRBV9 with TRBJ2-3; 12 bases match TRBD2. The J segment lost 3 bases and the V segment lost 3 bases, leaving 11 bases of the junction unmatched. The CDR3 runs to 18 residues. Germline V gene lookup returns CDR1 SGDLS and CDR2 YYNGEE. The CDR3: CASSATSSGGAQTDTQYF. The CDR3 DNA follows: TGTGCCAGCAGCGCGACGTCTAGCGGGGGGGCCCAAACAGATACGCAGTATTTT.

This chain links TRBV6-5 with TRBJ1-1; 7 nucleotides match TRBD1. Germline-derived CDR1 and CDR2 are MNHEY and SVGAGI. This CDR3 region has 11 residues. Unmatched junction bases numbered 5, after V lost 5 bases and J lost 11 bases. CDR3 nucleotides: TGTGCCAGCAGTACAGGGGTTACGGCTTTCTTT. Its protein product is CASSTGVTAFF.

The rearrangement uses TRBV10-3 and TRBJ1-4, with unresolved D. CDR1 ENHRY and CDR2 SYGVKD come from the germline V gene. The germline V and J ends were trimmed by 3 bases and 7 bases, with 12 bases remaining between them. This CDR3 contains 14 residues. CDR3 nucleotide sequence: TGTGCCATCAGTGATAGCAGAGATAGTGAAAAACTGTTTTTT. This encodes CAISDSRDSEKLFF.

This sequence joins TRBV7-6 and TRBJ1-3; maybe TRBD1 (6 bases). The germline V gene encodes CDR1 SGHVS and CDR2 FNYEAQ. V lost 2 bases, J lost 4 bases, and 15 bases lay in between. This CDR3 is built from 16 residues. CDR3 nucleotide sequence: TGTGCCAGCAGCTTACCCAAGGCGGGGGGCGGAAACACCATATATTTT. Translated, it gives CASSLPKAGGGNTIYF.

The J gene is TRBJ2-1, the V gene TRBV7-8; 13 bases align to TRBD2. Germline lookup yields CDR1 SGHVS and CDR2 FQNEAQ. V shed 2 bases, J shed 6 bases, and the junction held 13 bases outside the gene matches. The CDR3 covers 19 residues. CDR3 in DNA: TGTGCCAGCAGCTTATTAGCCCCCCCCCGACTAGCGGGGGGCAATGAGCAGTTCTTC. It encodes CASSLLAPPRLAGGNEQFF.

CDR3 sequence reads: CASSPQNVRDTNSPLHF. DNA of the CDR3: TGTGCCAGCAGCCCCCAAAACGTCCGGGACACAAATTCACCCCTCCACTTT. The V gene is TRBV3-1 (or the pseudogene TRBV3-2), the J gene TRBJ1-6, with D perhaps matching TRBD1 (6 bases). Germline-derived CDR1 and CDR2 are LGHDT and YNNKEL (reference sequence). This CDR3 has 17 amino acids. The V end lost 4 bases, the J end lost 7 bases, and 20 bases lay between the germline ends.

There are a few counts of this clone. This sequence joins TRBV5-1 and TRBJ2-1, with 10 bases that match TRBD2. The CDR3 runs 16 residues. Trimming took 0 bases from V and 2 from J; bases not matched to a gene: 2. CDR1 and CDR2 (germline): SGHRS, YFSETQ. In nucleotides, the CDR3 is TGCGCCAGCAGCTTGGTCCTAGCGGGGGCCTACAATGAGCAGTTCTTC. The encoded protein is CASSLVLAGAYNEQFF.

The chain recombines TRBV5-6 with TRBJ2-1; 12 nucleotides line up with TRBD2. Trimming took 0 bases from V and 6 from J; bases not matched to a gene: 7. The CDR3 extends over 17 amino acids. The germline V gene encodes CDR1 SGHDT and CDR2 YYEEEE. As DNA, the CDR3 is TGTGCCAGCAGCTTGGGTTTGGGACTAGCGGGTACCAATGAGCAGTTCTTC. Amino acids: CASSLGLGLAGTNEQFF.

On this clone itself: Other DNA sequences from this sample encode an identical CDR3 as well. The V and J genes are TRBV6-5 and TRBJ1-5; tentative D call: TRBD1 (6 bases). V dropped 4 bases and J dropped 4 bases, with 17 bases sitting between them. This CDR3 contains 16 residues. CDR1 and CDR2 (germline): MNHEY, SVGAGI. The CDR3 DNA sequence: TGTGCCAGCAGTTCAAAACCGGGACAAAAGAATCAGCCCCAGCATTTT. This sequence encodes CASSSKPGQKNQPQHF.

The chain combines TRBV23-1 with TRBJ1-1; D is undetermined. TRBV23-1 is an ORF for which the function is uncertain. The CDR3 runs to 18 residues. V shed 0 bases and J shed 10 bases, with 27 bases lying between them. CDR3 in amino acids: CASSQSRALPQVVYGAFF. CDR3 DNA sequence: TGCGCCAGCAGTCAATCGAGGGCCTTACCCCAGGTTGTGTATGGAGCTTTCTTT.

Worth noting for this clone: Other DNA sequences from this sample encode an identical CDR3 as well. CDR3 sequence: CASSYGTGGSYEQYF. The CDR3 nucleotides read TGTGCCAGCAGTTACGGGACAGGAGGCTCCTACGAGCAGTACTTC. The chain joins TRBV6-5 to TRBJ2-7; 8 bases match TRBD1. V lost 2 bases, J lost 0 bases, and 3 bases stayed unmatched. The CDR3 has 15 amino acids. In germline, CDR1 is MNHEY, CDR2 SVGAGI.